These 11 T cell receptor beta chains share one sample of origin, sequenced in a study of control samples from healthy donors and cancer patients. Sequencing used immunoSEQ multiplex PCR; TCRdb keeps in-frame clones, though not all of them. This sample has 150,000 to 200,000 clones, with 90% to 95% found just once. The material sequenced was blood. These receptors were collected from a woman aged 18-29 years in good health.

CDR3 protein: CASRAVEYQPQHF. The CDR3 DNA sequence: TGTGCCAGCAGGGCCGTCGAGTATCAGCCCCAGCATTTT. The V call is TRBV6-5, the J call TRBJ1-5; D remains unclear. Germline-derived CDR1 and CDR2 are MNHEY and SVGAGI. V shed 6 bases and J shed 5 bases, with 11 bases lying between them. The CDR3 spans 13 residues.

The chain couples TRBV19 to TRBJ2-6; D not resolved. V was cut by 8 bases and J by 0 bases, with 11 bases left in between. The CDR3 contains 15 residues. Germline V gene data show CDR1 as LNHDA and CDR2 as SQIVND (reference sequence). The chain's CDR3 is CASRTVRSGANVLTF. The CDR3, as DNA: TGTGCCAGTCGGACGGTCCGCTCTGGGGCCAACGTCCTGACTTTC.

The DNA of the CDR3 is TGTGCCAGTAGTATGTACAGTCCCCCAGCGGGGAGTGAAGCTTTCTTT. Translation gives CASSMYSPPAGSEAFF. The chain links TRBV19 to TRBJ1-1, with D unresolved. CDR3 length: 16 amino acids. V shed 3 bases and J shed 7 bases, with 21 bases lying between them. Germline V gives CDR1 LNHDA, CDR2 SQIVND (reference sequence).

V is TRBV19 and J is TRBJ1-5; TRBD1 matches 9 bases. Germline CDR1 LNHDA, CDR2 SQIVND (reference sequence). The CDR3 has 15 residues. V gave up 5 bases and J gave up 6 bases; unmatched junction bases: 8. Written as DNA, the CDR3 is TGTGCCAGTAGTGTTCCGGGACAGGGAGTTCAGCCCCAGCATTTT. Translation gives CASSVPGQGVQPQHF.

In the case of this clone: Different DNA sequences within this sample yield the same CDR3. The rearrangement joins TRBV9 to TRBJ2-2; no clear D gene. The CDR3 runs 12 residues. Trimming cost V 0 bases and J 7 bases, with 4 bases left between them. Germline-derived CDR1 and CDR2 are SGDLS and YYNGEE. The chain's CDR3 is CASSVGSGELFF. As DNA, the CDR3 is TGTGCCAGCAGCGTAGGAAGCGGGGAGCTGTTTTTT. The complete variable domain, with remaining parts taken from reference TRBV9 and TRBJ2-2, reads DSGVTQTPKHLITATGQRVTLRCSPRSGDLSVYWYQQSLDQGLQFLIQYYNGEERAKGNILERFSAQQFPDLHSELNLSSLELGDSALYFCASSVGSGELFFGEGSRLTVL.

The V call is TRBV21-1, the J call TRBJ2-5; TRBD2, as called in the table, went unchecked against the DNA. TRBV21-1 is deemed a pseudogene. The CDR3 sequence is 15 residues long. The CDR3 region is CASSQGLAVVETQYF. In DNA, the CDR3 is TGTGCCAGCAGTCAGGGACTAGCGGTGGTAGAGACCCAGTACTTC.

This clone was recorded a few times. The chain joins TRBV2 to TRBJ2-2; D gene uncertain. There are 14 residues in the CDR3. V lost 3 bases to trimming and J lost 4 bases, with 9 bases between them. Germline V gene lookup returns CDR1 SNHLY and CDR2 FYNNEI. CDR3 region: CASSDGSGTGELFF. In DNA form, the CDR3 reads TGTGCCAGCAGTGATGGCTCCGGCACCGGGGAGCTGTTTTTT.

Points on this clone: Germline and junction disagree at one end, which may indicate a read error. V and J are TRBV5-4 and TRBJ1-5; D might be TRBD1 (6 bases). The CDR3 extends over 15 amino acids. Germline V gene data show CDR1 as SGHNT and CDR2 as YYREEE (reference sequence). The CDR3: CASSSAETGNRPQHF. The CDR3 DNA sequence: TGTGCCAGCAGCTCCGCGGAGACAGGCAATCGGCCCCAGCATTTT.

The chain uses TRBV2 and TRBJ1-1; D not resolved. The germline CDR1 and CDR2 sequences are SNHLY and FYNNEI. This CDR3 has 10 residues. V was shortened by 8 bases and J by 11 bases, with 12 bases between the two germline ends. The CDR3 spells CASAGGEAFF. The CDR3 bases are TGTGCCAGCGCGGGTGGCGAGGCTTTCTTT. The full variable domain, in which reference TRBV2 and TRBJ1-1 provide the parts outside the CDR3, is EPEVTQTPSHQVTQMGQEVILRCVPISNHLYFYWYRQILGQKVEFLVSFYNNEISEKSEIFDDQFSVERPDGSNFTLKIRSTKLEDSAMYFCASAGGEAFFGQGTRLTVV.

The chain joins TRBV7-9 to TRBJ1-2; 7 bases line up with TRBD1. This CDR3 has 12 amino acids. With V trimmed by 5 bases and J by 7 bases, 4 bases remained unmatched. The germline V gene encodes CDR1 SEHNR and CDR2 FQNEAQ (reference sequence). CDR3 protein: CASSLGDSGYTF. CDR3 DNA: TGTGCCAGCAGCCTAGGGGACAGTGGCTACACCTTC.

This chain uses TRBV6-5 with TRBJ2-1, with TRBD1 matching 10 bases. CDR1 and CDR2 (germline): MNHEY, SVGAGI. J was trimmed by 8 bases and V by 6 bases; bases with no gene match: 10. This CDR3 is 15 amino acids long. CDR3 sequence: CASSPRDRGSHEQFF. The DNA for the CDR3 is TGTGCCAGCAGCCCGCGGGACAGGGGTTCCCATGAGCAGTTCTTC.